These T cell receptor beta chains were read from a single sample in a study of cytomegalovirus exposure and HLA in healthy donors. The repertoire was sequenced with immunoSEQ multiplex PCR; TCRdb's copy has only in-frame clones and lacks some. The specimen's table records 55,000 to 85,000 clones. Sequencing was done on a sample of PBMCs. The origin of the receptors is a woman aged 25-40 years in good health and CMV-seronegative. Each CDR3 is given with its conserved first and last residue. A D gene is named only where the DNA matches it firmly.

TRBD1	TRBV30	TRBJ2-1	TGTGCCTCTCAATCGGGACAGTTGACGTACAATGAGCAGTTCTTC	CASQSGQLTYNEQFF
TRBD1	TRBV5-4	TRBJ1-2	TGTGCCAGCAGCTTGGGACAGGGTAGGAGCTATGGCTACACCTTC	CASSLGQGRSYGYTF
NA	TRBV7-9	TRBJ2-1	TGTGCCAGCAGCTCTCTGTCTCTCTCCTACAATGAGCAGTTCTTC	CASSSLSLSYNEQFF
TRBD1	TRBV5-1	TRBJ1-4	TGCGCCAGCAGCGCCTACAGGGGGCGAGGGGAAAAACTGTTTTTT	CASSAYRGRGEKLFF
TRBD2	TRBV7-9	TRBJ2-5	TGTGCCAGCAGCCTCGGACTAGCGGGAGGAGAGACCCAGTACTTC	CASSLGLAGGETQYF
NA	TRBV6-5	TRBJ2-2	TGTGCCAGCAGGAGTTCCGGGGAGCTGTTTTTT	CASRSSGELFF
NA	TRBV7-2	TRBJ1-5	TGTGCCAGCAGCTTCGCCCTGGGGCGAGAGCCCCAGCATTTT	CASSFALGREPQHF
TRBD1	TRBV5-5	TRBJ1-5	TGTGCCAGCAGCTGGGGCCAGGGGGTCAATCAGCCCCAGCATTTT	CASSWGQGVNQPQHF
NA	TRBV27	TRBJ1-2	TGTGCCAGCAGTTCCGGGAATGTGGGCTACACCTTC	CASSSGNVGYTF
NA	TRBV28	TRBJ2-6	TGTGCCAGCAGTTTAGCAGGGGCCGGGGCCAACGTCCTGACTTTC	CASSLAGAGANVLTF
NA	TRBV30	TRBJ1-1	TGTGCCTGGCGGCGGGCGAACACTGAAGCTTTCTTT	CAWRRANTEAFF
NA	TRBV11-2	TRBJ2-7	TGTGCCAGCAGCTTATCGCCAGGGCACTACGAGCAGTACTTC	CASSLSPGHYEQYF
NA	TRBV7-2	TRBJ2-3	TGTGCCAGCAGCTTAGGTAGCGGAACAGATACGCAGTATTTT	CASSLGSGTDTQYF
NA	TRBV30	TRBJ2-5	TGTGCCGGGAGTAGGGGGGGCGGAGGTGGAGAGACCCAGTACTTC	CAGSRGGGGGETQYF
TRBD2	TRBV27	TRBJ2-7	TGTGCCAGCAGTTTGGGGCTAGCGGCCTACGAGCAGTACTTC	CASSLGLAAYEQYF
NA	TRBV4-1	TRBJ1-2	TGCGCCAGCAGCCAAGACGTGGGGACTTACTATGGCTACACCTTC	CASSQDVGTYYGYTF
TRBD1	TRBV5-1	TRBJ1-5	TGCGCCAGCAGCAATGGACAGGGGGATCAGCCCCAGCATTTT	CASSNGQGDQPQHF
NA	TRBV5-1	TRBJ1-6	TGCGCCAGCAGCGCTGGACAGCCAGGTTCACCCCTCCACTTT	CASSAGQPGSPLHF
NA	TRBV19	TRBJ2-7	TGTGCCAGTAGTCTACAGGGAGGGTCCGAGCAGTACTTC	CASSLQGGSEQYF
NA	TRBV4-1	TRBJ1-5	TGCGCCAGCAGCCCGGTGGGGAGCGGCAATCAGCCCCAGCATTTT	CASSPVGSGNQPQHF
NA	TRBV27	TRBJ1-2	TGTGCCATCCGGGAAGGGAATGGCTACACCTTC	CAIREGNGYTF
TRBD2	TRBV7-9	TRBJ2-2	TGTGCCAGCAGAGTAGCGGGAGCGGACACCGGGGAGCTGTTTTTT	CASRVAGADTGELFF
TRBD2	TRBV25-1	TRBJ2-7	TGTGCCAGCAGTGAATGGTCAAGCGGGAGAGCGAGCGAGCAGTACTTC	CASSEWSSGRASEQYF
NA	TRBV10-3	TRBJ2-7	TGTGCCATCAGTGGGGTGGAGGCCCCCTACGAGCAGTACTTC	CAISGVEAPYEQYF
TRBD1	TRBV29-1	TRBJ2-3	TGCAGCGTCGAGAACAGGGGTGATACGCAGTATTTT	CSVENRGDTQYF
NA	TRBV30	TRBJ2-7	TGTGCCTGGAGTGTACCCCAGCGCCTCGCCCACGAGCAGTACTTC	CAWSVPQRLAHEQYF
NA	TRBV7-2	TRBJ1-4	TGTGCCAGCAGCCGTTCGGTAGTTGGTTCTGAAAAACTGTTTTTT	CASSRSVVGSEKLFF
TRBD1	TRBV7-2	TRBJ2-7	TGTGCCAGCAGCTTAGTGGGACAGGGCACCTACGAGCAGTACTTC	CASSLVGQGTYEQYF
TRBD1	TRBV28	TRBJ1-1	TGTGCCAGCAGTTCTCCCCGTCCGGACAGGGCCCCCCGCGGAGCTTTCTTT	CASSSPRPDRAPRGAFF
TRBD2	TRBV6-6	TRBJ2-5	TGTGCCACCTGGGGGGGTTCCCAAGAGACCCAGTACTTC	CATWGGSQETQYF
TRBD1	TRBV28	TRBJ1-2	TGTGCCAGCAGTTTCGGGACAGGGCTTTATGTAAACACCTTC	CASSFGTGLYVNTF
NA	TRBV28	TRBJ1-4	TGTGCCAGCAGTTCCAGGGTTTGGGAAAAACTGTTTTTT	CASSSRVWEKLFF
NA	TRBV7-9	TRBJ1-2	TGTGCCAGCAGCCTACAGGGTGAGCTAGATGGCTACACCTTC	CASSLQGELDGYTF
TRBD1	TRBV18	TRBJ2-7	TGTGCCAGCTCTCGGGACAGCTACGAGCAGTACTTC	CASSRDSYEQYF
NA	TRBV7-8	TRBJ2-5	TGTGCCAGCAGCTCACGGGGGGCGTCAAGAGAGACCCAGTACTTC	CASSSRGASRETQYF
NA	TRBV7-8	TRBJ1-2	TGTGCCAGCAGCTTAGGGGCCGATGGCTACACCTTC	CASSLGADGYTF
NA	TRBV6-1	TRBJ1-2	TGTGCCAGCAGCCTCCGGGAAGGCTACACCTTC	CASSLREGYTF
NA	TRBV10-3	TRBJ1-2	TGTGCCACAGGGGAGCCGGGCAACTATGGCTACACCTTC	CATGEPGNYGYTF
TRBD2	TRBV28	TRBJ2-7	TGTGCCAGCAGTCCGGGGACTAGCGGGAGTAACGAGCAGTACTTC	CASSPGTSGSNEQYF
NA	TRBV30	TRBJ2-7	TGTGCCTGGGGACAGCCCGTTCGTTACGAGCAGTACTTC	CAWGQPVRYEQYF
TRBD1	TRBV7-9	TRBJ2-7	TGTGCCAGCAGCCCGAGACAGGGGATAGAATCCTACGAGCAGTACTTC	CASSPRQGIESYEQYF
NA	TRBV28	TRBJ1-3	TGTGCCAGCTTACAGGGTACTGAAAACACCATATATTTT	CASLQGTENTIYF
NA	TRBV4-1	TRBJ2-2	TGCGCCAGCAGCCAAGATTGGAGTTATAACGGGGAGCTGTTTTTT	CASSQDWSYNGELFF
TRBD2	TRBV4-3	TRBJ2-3	TGCGCCAGCAGCTCAGCGGGGGGGCCTGGGAATACGCAGTATTTT	CASSSAGGPGNTQYF
NA	TRBV30	TRBJ1-2	TGTGCCTGGAGTTCCCCAGGGCTAGCTAACTATGGCTACACCTTC	CAWSSPGLANYGYTF